This is a list of T cell receptor beta chains from one sample in a study of blood T cells in healthy people across ages. From the 5' RACE reads, TCRdb called clonotypes with MiXCR, one entry per CDR3 protein. The sample lists around 1,000,000 distinct CDR3 sequences; around 27% were seen once. The sample was also reused in another study, on T cells of mothers and their children.

The specimen sequenced was blood. The receptors come from a girl under 10 years old in good health. Both conserved end residues are part of each CDR3. A D gene is named only where the DNA matches it firmly. Not all rows give a size; the values are once, few, many and, for expanded clones, a class.

cdr3_length clone_size j_call d_call v_call cdr3_aa cdr3_nt
13 . TRBJ1-5 . TRBV9 CASSVGSDQPQHF TGTGCCAGCAGCGTGGGCAGCGATCAGCCCCAGCATTTT
16 few TRBJ2-7 TRBD2 TRBV14 CASSQDWAAGIYEQYF TGTGCCAGCAGCCAAGATTGGGCAGCGGGGATCTACGAGCAGTACTTC
14 few TRBJ2-5 . TRBV29-1 CSVGSAGEQETQYF TGCAGCGTTGGGTCCGCAGGGGAACAAGAGACCCAGTACTTC
10 . TRBJ2-1 . TRBV20-1 CSAGTGIQFF TGCAGTGCCGGAACAGGGATTCAGTTCTTC
16 . TRBJ2-5 TRBD2 TRBV7-2 CASSLGGTAGVETQYF TGTGCCAGCAGCTTAGGAGGTACAGCGGGGGTGGAGACCCAGTACTTC
15 once TRBJ2-7 TRBD1 TRBV25-1 CASSGGQGTSYEQYF TGTGCCAGCAGTGGGGGACAGGGGACCTCCTACGAGCAGTACTTC
22 few TRBJ1-4 TRBD1 TRBV11-2 CASSFFAGTGVITNNYNEKLFF TGTGCCAGCAGCTTCTTTGCCGGGACAGGGGTTATTACCAACAATTATAATGAAAAACTGTTTTTT
14 few TRBJ2-1 . TRBV29-1 CSVNRDISYNEQFF TGCAGCGTAAACCGGGACATCTCGTACAATGAGCAGTTCTTC
17 . TRBJ1-3 . TRBV4-2 CASSQDGMGAGGNTIYF TGTGCCAGCAGCCAAGATGGGATGGGGGCCGGGGGAAACACCATATATTTT
11 few TRBJ2-5 . TRBV15 CATSRAGTQYF TGTGCCACCAGCAGAGCAGGGACCCAGTACTTC
14 few TRBJ1-6 . TRBV12-3/TRBV12-4 CASLLGGRNSPLHF TGTGCCAGCCTCCTTGGGGGGAGGAATTCACCCCTCCACTTT
14 . TRBJ2-2 TRBD2 TRBV29-1 CSVESGSWTGELFF TGCAGCGTTGAAAGCGGGAGTTGGACCGGGGAGCTGTTTTTT
15 . TRBJ1-6 . TRBV12-3/TRBV12-4 CASRDLAAGNPPLHF TGTGCCAGCAGGGACCTAGCAGCGGGGAATCCACCCCTCCACTTT
13 . TRBJ1-4 . TRBV29-1 CSVASLGDEKLFF TGCAGCGTTGCCTCTCTGGGAGATGAAAAACTGTTTTTT
16 . TRBJ1-4 . TRBV3-1 CASSQDANIPNEKLFF TGTGCCAGCAGCCAAGATGCAAATATTCCTAATGAAAAACTGTTTTTT
13 . TRBJ1-1 . TRBV7-3 CASSLHKNTEAFF TGTGCCAGCAGCTTGCATAAGAACACTGAAGCTTTCTTT
12 many TRBJ2-1 . TRBV12-3/TRBV12-4 CASSFRPNEQFF TGTGCCAGCAGTTTCCGTCCCAATGAGCAGTTCTTC
15 many TRBJ2-1 TRBD1 TRBV9 CASSFGQGPYNEQFF TGTGCCAGCAGCTTCGGACAGGGGCCCTACAATGAGCAGTTCTTC
16 . TRBJ2-1 TRBD1 TRBV4-1 CASSPPDRGSYNEQFF TGCGCCAGCAGCCCACCGGACAGGGGGAGTTACAATGAGCAGTTCTTC